The clone carrying this T cell receptor (beta chain) was seen a handful of times. This record comes from a study of T cells in Graves' hyperthyroidism and ophthalmopathy. On the study more broadly: Peripheral blood draws took place at initial diagnosis, ahead of any treatment.

The CDR3 contains 12 residues. Germline V lookup: CDR1 SQVTM, CDR2 ANQGSEA. Trimming pared 5 bases from V and 6 bases from J, leaving 10 bases between. Ophthalmopathy patients showed a Clinical Activity Score of at least 3, NOSPECS grade of at least 4 and duration under 3 months. TCR beta CDR3 regions were amplified from RNA transcripts. The HTBI primer set drove a first-round RT-PCR of the TCR CDR3. Each CDR3 protein gets one entry after TCRdb re-called the multiplex PCR reads with MiXCR. The table lists about 55,000 distinct CDR3 sequences, about 50% of them singletons. The TCR was taken from a woman aged 60-75 years with Graves' ophthalmopathy. The rearrangement uses TRBV29-1 and TRBJ2-2, with a weak D call TRBD1 (6 bases). Sequencing used blood. The CDR3 DNA reads TGCAGCGTTCAACAGGGTGCCGGGGAGCTGTTTTTT. This codes for CSVQQGAGELFF.